This T cell receptor (beta chain) was retrieved from a study of T cells in tuberculosis. Study summary: Within 7 days of starting treatment, or before, PBMC were stored.

This sample's time point: new active TB diagnosis, blood taken before or within 7 days of starting treatment. Germline V gene lookup returns CDR1 SGHDT and CDR2 YYEEEE. Unmatched junction bases numbered 8, after V lost 4 bases and J lost 7 bases. This CDR3 spans 15 amino acids. Profiling relied on immunoSEQ multiplex PCR, and the TCRdb table lists in-frame clones only, not all of them. This sample has about 40,000 clones, with approximately 95% found just once. This clonotype was obtained from an adult with tuberculosis. This chain links TRBV5-6 with TRBJ1-4, with 9 bases aligning to TRBD1. This material consisted of PBMCs, taken at tuberculosis diagnosis. CDR3 sequence reads: CASSVPGQGSEKLFF. DNA of the CDR3: TGTGCCAGCAGCGTTCCGGGACAGGGATCTGAAAAACTGTTTTTT. The complete variable domain, with remaining parts taken from reference TRBV5-6 and TRBJ1-4, reads DAGVTQSPTHLIKTRGQQVTLRCSPKSGHDTVSWYQQALGQGPQFIFQYYEEEERQRGNFPDRFSGHQFPNYSSELNVNALLLGDSALYLCASSVPGQGSEKLFFGSGTQLSVL.